This T cell receptor beta chain was identified during a study of cytomegalovirus exposure and HLA in healthy donors. The study, taken as a whole, reports: Later on, an analysis showed TCR association rates differing by HLA locus, with DRB1 the most and HLA-C the fewest.

The PCR made use of 60 Vbeta and 13 Jbeta primers. Clones were sequenced by immunoSEQ multiplex PCR, and TCRdb holds only the in-frame ones, with some missing. The table lists some 200,000 clones, about 90% of them singletons. V dropped 3 bases and J dropped 6; count of bases not matched to a gene: 1. This CDR3 is built from 13 residues. From germline, CDR1 is KGHSH and CDR2 LQKENI. As concerns this clone: Antigen specificity is unknown.

V is TRBV18 and J is TRBJ1-2; the match to TRBD1 covers 10 bases. The sequence was collected from a girl under two years old in good health and CMV-seronegative. The sequenced sample was PBMCs. The CDR3 sequence is CASSPTGGDGYTF. Written as DNA, the CDR3 is TGTGCCAGCTCACCGACAGGGGGCGATGGCTACACCTTC.